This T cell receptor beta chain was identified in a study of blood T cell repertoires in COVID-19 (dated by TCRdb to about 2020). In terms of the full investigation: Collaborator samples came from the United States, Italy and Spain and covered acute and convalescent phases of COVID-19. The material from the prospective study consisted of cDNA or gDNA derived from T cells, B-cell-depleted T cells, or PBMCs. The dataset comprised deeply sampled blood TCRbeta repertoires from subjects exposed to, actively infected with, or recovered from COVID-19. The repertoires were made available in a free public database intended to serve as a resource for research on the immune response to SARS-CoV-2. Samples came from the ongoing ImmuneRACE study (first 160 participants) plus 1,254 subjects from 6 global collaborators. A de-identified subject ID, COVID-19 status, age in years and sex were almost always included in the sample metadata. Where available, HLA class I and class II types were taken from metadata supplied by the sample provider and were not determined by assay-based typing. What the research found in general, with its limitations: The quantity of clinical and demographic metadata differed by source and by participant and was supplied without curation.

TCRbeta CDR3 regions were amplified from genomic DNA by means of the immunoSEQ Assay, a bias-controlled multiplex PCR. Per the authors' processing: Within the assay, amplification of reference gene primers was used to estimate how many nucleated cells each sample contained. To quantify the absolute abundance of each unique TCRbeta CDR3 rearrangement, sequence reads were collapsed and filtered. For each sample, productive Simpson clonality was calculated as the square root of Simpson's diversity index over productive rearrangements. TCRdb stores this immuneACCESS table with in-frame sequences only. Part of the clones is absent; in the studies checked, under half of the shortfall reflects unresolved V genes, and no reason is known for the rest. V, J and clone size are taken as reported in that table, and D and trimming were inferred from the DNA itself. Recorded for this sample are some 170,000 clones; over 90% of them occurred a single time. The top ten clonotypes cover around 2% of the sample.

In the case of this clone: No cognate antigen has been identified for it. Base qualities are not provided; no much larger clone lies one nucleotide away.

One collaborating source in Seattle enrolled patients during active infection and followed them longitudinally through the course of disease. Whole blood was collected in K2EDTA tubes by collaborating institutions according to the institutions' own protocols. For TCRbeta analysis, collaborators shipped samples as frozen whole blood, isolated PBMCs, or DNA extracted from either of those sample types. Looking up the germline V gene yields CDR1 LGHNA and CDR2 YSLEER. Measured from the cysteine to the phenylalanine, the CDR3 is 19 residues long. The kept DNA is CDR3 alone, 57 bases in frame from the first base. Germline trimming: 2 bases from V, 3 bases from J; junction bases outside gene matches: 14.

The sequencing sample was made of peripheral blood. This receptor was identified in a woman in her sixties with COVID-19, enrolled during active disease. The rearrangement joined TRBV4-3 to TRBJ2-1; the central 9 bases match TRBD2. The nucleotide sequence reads TGCGCCAGCAGCCAAACACGTTTTCTGGCGGGGGGGAACTACAATGAGCAGTTCTTC. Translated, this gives CASSQTRFLAGGNYNEQFF.